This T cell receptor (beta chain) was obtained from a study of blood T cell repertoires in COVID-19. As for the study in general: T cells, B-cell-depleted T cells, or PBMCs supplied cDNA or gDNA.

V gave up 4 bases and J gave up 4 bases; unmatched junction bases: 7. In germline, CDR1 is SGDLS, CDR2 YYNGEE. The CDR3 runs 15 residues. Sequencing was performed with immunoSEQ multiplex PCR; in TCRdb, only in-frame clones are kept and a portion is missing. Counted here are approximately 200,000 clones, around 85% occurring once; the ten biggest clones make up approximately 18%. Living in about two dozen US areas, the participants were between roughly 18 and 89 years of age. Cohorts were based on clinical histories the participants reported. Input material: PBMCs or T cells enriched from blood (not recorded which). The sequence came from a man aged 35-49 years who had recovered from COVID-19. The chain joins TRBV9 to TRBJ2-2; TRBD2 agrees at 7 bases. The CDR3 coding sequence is TGTGCCAGCAGCCATCAGGAGCGGGGCACCGGGGAGCTGTTTTTT. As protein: CASSHQERGTGELFF.